One and the same sample provided the 14 T cell receptor beta chains below, sequenced in a study of blood T cells in healthy people across ages. The second PCR ran roughly 7 to 12 cycles with a sample-barcoded 5' primer and J-beta primers. A single record per CDR3 protein comes from TCRdb applying MiXCR to the 5' RACE reads. The data hold 630,000 or so distinct CDR3 sequences, with about a third observed a single time. Specimen: blood. Receptors were obtained from a woman of 80 years or more in good health.

The table lists this clonotype with many counts. The chain carries TRBV11-2 and TRBJ1-1; tentative D call: TRBD1 (6 bases). The CDR3 runs to 15 residues. Trimming left V 0 bases short and J 4 bases short, with 12 bases between. The germline V gene has CDR1 SGHAT and CDR2 FQNNGV. CDR3 residues: CASSLEQGRITEAFF. CDR3 nucleotides: TGTGCCAGCAGCTTAGAGCAGGGGCGGATCACTGAAGCTTTCTTT.

This clonotype was counted many times. The J gene is TRBJ2-5, the V gene TRBV12-5, with 11 bases lining up with TRBD2. This CDR3 has 15 residues. CDR1 and CDR2 from the germline V gene are LGHNT and FRNRAP. J gave up 1 base and V 3 bases, and 1 base lay outside the gene matches. The CDR3 DNA follows: TGTGCTAGTGGTTTCGGGACTAGCGGCCAAGAGACCCAGTACTTC. Its protein product is CASGFGTSGQETQYF. The variable domain in full, with the rest retrieved from reference TRBV12-5 and TRBJ2-5, is DARVTQTPRHKVTEMGQEVTMRCQPILGHNTVFWYRQTMMQGLELLAYFRNRAPLDDSGMPKDRFSAEMPDATLATLKIQPSEPRDSAVYFCASGFGTSGQETQYFGPGTRLLVL.

This clonotype was counted only a few times. Being one base from a much bigger clone, this may be a read error. This chain connects TRBV20-1 to TRBJ2-1, with 9 bases aligning to TRBD1. CDR3 length: 16 residues. Germline lookup yields CDR1 DFQATT and CDR2 SNEGSKA (reference sequence). V dropped 0 bases and J dropped 3; count of bases not matched to a gene: 6. For the CDR3, the DNA is TGCAGTGCTAGAGAAGACAGGGGGGACCACTACAATGAGCAGTTCTTC. This gives the protein CSAREDRGDHYNEQFF.

V and J are TRBV6-2 or TRBV6-3 and TRBJ2-5; TRBD2 aligns across 13 bases. Germline V gene data show CDR1 as MNHEY and CDR2 as SVGEGT. Losses at the gene ends were 2 bases for V and 11 bases for J; bases not matched to a gene: 5. The CDR3 covers 14 residues. The CDR3 DNA sequence: TGTGCCAGCAGTTACGGGACTAGCGGGATTGAGCAGTACTTC. This sequence encodes CASSYGTSGIEQYF.

This clonotype has a count of ten or more. The J gene is TRBJ2-7, the V gene TRBV20-1; D may be TRBD2 (6 bases). CDR3 length equals 14 residues. The V gene's germline CDR1 is DFQATT and CDR2 SNEGSKA (reference sequence). Trimming left V 6 bases short and J 1 base short, with 16 bases between. The CDR3 reads CSAAKGEASYEQYF. The CDR3 nucleotides are TGCAGTGCGGCCAAAGGGGAGGCTTCCTACGAGCAGTACTTC.

This clonotype was detected many times. The V gene is TRBV7-7, the J gene TRBJ2-1; D perhaps matches TRBD2 (6 bases). CDR3 length equals 15 residues. Trimming stripped 6 bases from V and 0 bases from J, with 12 bases between. Germline V gene lookup returns CDR1 SSHAT and CDR2 FNYEAQ (reference sequence). CDR3 protein: CASSRTGSSYNEQFF. In DNA form, the CDR3 reads TGTGCCAGCAGTAGAACCGGGAGCTCCTACAATGAGCAGTTCTTC.

The sample holds one count of this clonotype. The junction and the germline gene differ at one end; a read error may be behind it. The rearrangement uses TRBV7-7 and TRBJ2-1; no reliable D call. The CDR3 length is 16 residues. Looked up from germline, CDR1 is SSHAT and CDR2 is FNYEAQ (reference sequence). The CDR3 loop is CASSLGGSLTYNEQFF. CDR3 DNA: TGTGCTAGCAGCTTAGGCGGATCCCTCACCTACAATGAGCAGTTCTTC.

Many counts were recorded for this clonotype. V gene TRBV6-1 combines with J gene TRBJ1-1; D ambiguous. V gave up 2 bases and J gave up 1 base, with 8 bases separating them. There are 14 residues in the CDR3. The germline CDR1 and CDR2 sequences are MNHNS and SASEGT. CDR3: CASSEITANTEAFF. The CDR3 nucleotides are TGTGCCAGCAGTGAAATCACAGCGAACACTGAAGCTTTCTTT.

The table lists this clonotype with many counts. The chain carries TRBV7-2 and TRBJ2-3, with 9 bases identical to TRBD1. Trimming at V came to 4 bases and at J to 4 bases, leaving 9 bases not matched to a gene. CDR3 length: 16 residues. Per the germline V gene, CDR1 is SGHTA and CDR2 is FQGNSA. The CDR3 DNA is TGTGCCAGCAGCTCCGTCGGGACAGGGTTCCCAGATACGCAGTATTTT. Encoded protein: CASSSVGTGFPDTQYF.

At least ten counts were recorded for this clonotype. The CDR3 region has the DNA TGTGCCAGCTCTGAGACAGGAGACGGCTACACCTTC. It encodes CASSETGDGYTF. This chain links TRBV18 with TRBJ1-2; perhaps TRBD1 as D (6 bases). The CDR3 runs 12 residues. Per the germline V gene, CDR1 is KGHSH and CDR2 is LQKENI. With 6 bases removed from V and 8 bases from J, the gap between germline ends came to 13 bases.

This clonotype appeared a single time. The junction departs from the called germline gene at one end, perhaps through a read error. The CDR3 reads CASSLAGGNNPPLHF. For the CDR3, the DNA is TGTGCCAGCAGTTTAGCTGGGGGCAATAATCCACCCCTCCACTTT. This chain uses TRBV12-3 or TRBV12-4 with TRBJ1-6; perhaps TRBD1 as D (6 bases). This CDR3 has 15 amino acids.

This clonotype was counted between two and nine times. The rearrangement joins TRBV5-1 to TRBJ1-1; D might be TRBD1 (5 bases). The CDR3 is 14 residues long. Trimming shortened V by 3 bases and J by 7 bases, and 16 bases separated the two germline ends. Germline V gives CDR1 SGHRS, CDR2 YFSETQ. Here the CDR3 reads CASSSGAPPNEAFF. The DNA of the CDR3 is TGCGCCAGCAGCTCCGGGGCCCCCCCTAATGAAGCTTTCTTT.

The chain has TRBV6-5 and TRBJ1-1; D remains ambiguous. V was trimmed by 6 bases and J by 1 base, leaving 12 bases between them. Germline CDR1 and CDR2: MNHEY and SVGAGI. The CDR3 contains 14 residues. CDR3 nucleotides: TGTGCCAGCAGCCGGGCCCCTTCGAACACTGAAGCTTTCTTT. Amino acids: CASSRAPSNTEAFF.

This clonotype was counted ten times or more. The chain uses TRBV2 and TRBJ1-6; TRBD1 aligns across 7 bases. Germline CDR1 is SNHLY and CDR2 is FYNNEI. There are 18 residues in the CDR3. Unmatched junction bases numbered 19, after V lost 5 bases and J lost 9 bases. CDR3: CASSRTPYGQDVSSPLHF. DNA for the CDR3: TGTGCCAGCAGTCGAACCCCCTATGGACAGGATGTCAGTTCACCCCTCCACTTT.